This T cell receptor beta chain was sequenced in a study of blood T cell repertoires in COVID-19 (TCRdb year 2020). Some background on the complete study: The collaborator samples originated in the United States, Italy and Spain and spanned the acute and convalescent phases of COVID-19. The material from the prospective study consisted of cDNA or gDNA derived from T cells, B-cell-depleted T cells, or PBMCs. Subjects who had been exposed to COVID-19, were actively infected with it, or had recovered from it provided the deeply sampled blood TCRbeta repertoires that made up the dataset. A freely available public database, intended as a resource for researchers studying the immune response to SARS-CoV-2, is where the repertoires were released. Samples came from the ongoing ImmuneRACE study (first 160 participants) plus 1,254 subjects from 6 global collaborators. Nearly every sample came with metadata listing a de-identified subject ID, COVID-19 status, age in years and sex. HLA class I and class II types, where available, came from metadata supplied by the sample provider rather than from assay-based typing.

The CDR3 spans 15 residues, from the cysteine through the phenylalanine. Only the CDR3 DNA stays, 45 bases, in frame from base 1. V is reduced by 4 bases and J by 7 bases, leaving a spacing of 14 bases between them. Per the germline V gene, SGHVS is the CDR1 and FNYEAQ is the CDR2. Participants in the prospective study were enrolled through a virtual design, were aged roughly 18 to 95 years, and lived in roughly 25 United States geographic areas. In the prospective study, cohorts were assigned on the basis of participant-reported clinical history obtained from a screening survey and a study questionnaire. Recovered participants in ImmuneRACE Cohort 3 were defined as having two consecutive negative NP/OP PCR tests, clearance from a healthcare professional, or resolution of symptoms. In the prospective study, whole blood, serum and a nasopharyngeal or oropharyngeal swab were collected from each participant by mobile phlebotomists. Prospective study participants could optionally give additional blood draws and questionnaires over an approximately two-month period. Blood samples from the prospective study were shipped frozen or at room temperature prior to DNA extraction.

Concerning this clone: Its cognate antigen has yet to be identified. No much larger clone exists at a distance of one base, and base qualities are not known.

General conclusions and limits of the study: Clinical and demographic metadata were provided uncurated, with the amount varying by source and participant.

TCRbeta CDR3 regions were amplified from genomic DNA by means of the immunoSEQ Assay, a bias-controlled multiplex PCR. In the original analysis: Within the assay, amplification of reference gene primers was used to estimate how many nucleated cells each sample contained. To quantify the absolute abundance of each unique TCRbeta CDR3 rearrangement, sequence reads were collapsed and filtered. For each sample, productive Simpson clonality was calculated as the square root of Simpson's diversity index across productive rearrangements. TCRdb took over this immuneACCESS table, retaining in-frame rearrangements with V and J assigned. Such tables are incomplete; in checked studies, under half of the missing clones stem from an unresolved V gene, and the remainder is unexplained. The V and J calls and clone size are taken from that table; D and trimming were inferred from the DNA. Here the sample has almost 500,000 clones; approximately 86% occur a single time. The top ten hold roughly 8.5% of the sample.

The chain was built from TRBV7-6 and TRBJ1-6; TRBD1 is a weak D gene call, 6 bases matching. The material sequenced was PBMCs or T cells enriched from blood (not recorded which). The TCR sequence derives from a woman aged 60-70 years who had recovered from COVID-19. CDR3 reads: CASSWTAFGNSPLHF. The DNA is TGTGCCAGCAGCTGGACAGCGTTTGGGAATTCACCCCTCCACTTT.